The 27 T cell receptor beta chains below come from one sample, sequenced in a study of identical twins. TCRdb used MiXCR to reprocess the 5' RACE reads, holding one entry per CDR3 protein. The sample comprises 1.5 million to 2 million distinct CDR3 sequences, 25% to 35% of which are singletons, and under 0.35% rests with the top ten. The material sequenced was cord blood. The source of these receptors is a newborn girl in good health.

A few counts support this clonotype. V and J are TRBV2 and TRBJ2-7; D may be TRBD2 (6 bases). This CDR3 comprises 14 residues. CDR1 is SNHLY and CDR2 is FYNNEI in the germline V gene. The germline V and J ends were trimmed by 5 bases and 2 bases, with 13 bases remaining between them. CDR3: CASSIYSGPYEQYF. The CDR3 region has the DNA TGTGCCAGCAGTATCTATAGCGGTCCCTACGAGCAGTACTTC.

This rearrangement joins TRBV7-2 to TRBJ2-7; no definite D call. This CDR3 is 15 amino acids long. V was cut by 7 bases and J by 0 bases, with 16 bases left in between. Germline V gene lookup returns CDR1 SGHTA and CDR2 FQGNSA. CDR3 amino acids: CASTSSPISSYEQYF. The CDR3 DNA reads as TGTGCCAGCACTTCCTCCCCAATCAGCTCCTACGAGCAGTACTTC.

This clonotype was observed a handful of times. This chain uses TRBV7-9 with TRBJ2-7; maybe TRBD2 (6 bases). Per germline, CDR1 SEHNR and CDR2 FQNEAQ (reference sequence). Trimming removed 2 bases at V and 2 bases at J, with 13 bases between. The CDR3 length is 15 residues. The CDR3 nucleotides are TGTGCCAGCAGCTTAAACGTGGGGAGGCCCTACGAGCAGTACTTC. Translated: CASSLNVGRPYEQYF.

The V gene is TRBV12-3 or TRBV12-4, the J gene TRBJ1-5; D is unresolved. The CDR3 has 15 residues. V lost 3 bases and J 0 bases, leaving 9 bases between the germline ends. CDR3 nucleotide sequence: TGTGCCAGCAGTTTTTCGGCTACTAGCAATCAGCCCCAGCATTTT. Residues: CASSFSATSNQPQHF.

This clonotype has at least ten counts. The chain carries TRBV5-1 and TRBJ2-3, with D unclear. The CDR3 loop spans 15 amino acids. The V gene lost 4 bases and the J gene lost 4 bases, with 16 bases spanning the gap. From germline, CDR1 is SGHRS and CDR2 YFSETQ. The CDR3 DNA follows: TGCGCCAGCAGCCCCGGCGCGTCCCCCCCAGATACGCAGTATTTT. It translates to CASSPGASPPDTQYF. Supplemented by reference TRBV5-1 and TRBJ2-3, the full variable domain reads KAGVTQTPRYLIKTRGQQVTLSCSPISGHRSVSWYQQTPGQGLQFLFEYFSETQRNKGNFPGRFSGRQFSNSRSEMNVSTLELGDSALYLCASSPGASPPDTQYFGPGTRLTVL.

The chain has TRBV6-2 or TRBV6-3 and TRBJ1-1; 9 nucleotides line up with TRBD1. The CDR3 contains 12 residues. The germline gives CDR1 MNHEY, CDR2 SVGEGT. V shed 1 base, J shed 10 bases, and the junction held 1 base outside the gene matches. This CDR3 is CASSYYRGRAFF. CDR3 DNA: TGTGCCAGCAGTTACTACAGGGGGCGAGCTTTCTTT.

V gene TRBV6-2 or TRBV6-3 combines with J gene TRBJ1-5; 9 bases are a match to TRBD1. CDR3 size: 15 residues. V was pared by 6 bases and J by 6 bases, with 9 bases of the junction left unmatched. CDR1 MNHEY and CDR2 SVGEGT come from the germline V gene. The CDR3 protein is CASSHPGTGSQPQHF. In DNA form, the CDR3 reads TGTGCCAGCAGCCACCCCGGGACAGGGAGTCAGCCCCAGCATTTT.

About this clonotype: A much larger clone is a single base away; this may be a read error. The CDR3 loop is CASSLDSGKDEQYF. CDR3 sequence (DNA): TGTGCCAGCAGCCTGGACAGCGGGAAGGATGAGCAGTACTTC. This chain links TRBV7-2 with TRBJ2-5; D perhaps matches TRBD2 (7 bases). The germline V gene encodes CDR1 SGHTA and CDR2 FQGNSA. Trimming cost V 5 bases and J 11 bases, with 21 bases left between them. This CDR3 comprises 14 residues.

The chain couples TRBV20-1 to TRBJ2-1; 16 bases are shared with TRBD2. CDR1 and CDR2 (germline): DFQATT, SNEGSKA (reference sequence). V shed 5 bases, J shed 0 bases, and the junction held 16 bases outside the gene matches. The CDR3 extends over 21 amino acids. The CDR3 nucleotides read TGCAGTGCTCCCAAACCAATCCCGGGACTAGCGGGGGGGCTCTCCTACAATGAGCAGTTCTTC. Protein sequence: CSAPKPIPGLAGGLSYNEQFF.

This clonotype was counted many times. V and J are TRBV25-1 and TRBJ2-1; D unclear. V dropped 1 base and J dropped 1 base, with 2 bases sitting between them. This CDR3 contains 13 residues. Per germline, CDR1 MGHDK and CDR2 SYGVNS. The CDR3 DNA sequence: TGTGCCAGCAGTGAATTTTCCTACAATGAGCAGTTCTTC. It yields the protein CASSEFSYNEQFF. Looking up the rest from reference TRBV25-1 and TRBJ2-1 gives the full variable domain: EADIYQTPRYLVIGTGKKITLECSQTMGHDKMYWYQQDPGMELHLIHYSYGVNSTEKGDLSSESTVSRIRTEHFPLTLESARPSHTSQYLCASSEFSYNEQFFGPGTRLTVL.

A few counts support this clonotype. The chain uses TRBV12-3 or TRBV12-4 and TRBJ2-2; D possibly corresponds to TRBD2 (5 bases). The CDR3 extends over 16 amino acids. The V end lost 2 bases, the J end lost 4 bases, and 14 bases lay between the germline ends. CDR3 region: CASSLILAGGTGELFF. The CDR3 DNA reads as TGTGCCAGCAGTTTAATCCTCGCGGGTGGCACCGGGGAGCTGTTTTTT.

This clonotype was counted only a few times. The chain links TRBV4-2 to TRBJ1-1; TRBD1 is a possible D gene (5 bases). The CDR3 extends over 13 amino acids. Trimming shortened V by 6 bases and J by 2 bases, and 10 bases separated the two germline ends. Germline V CDR1 and CDR2: LGHNA, YNFKEQ. The CDR3 is CASSKGPNTEAFF. The CDR3 coding sequence is TGTGCCAGCAGTAAGGGGCCCAACACTGAAGCTTTCTTT.

The chain couples TRBV7-2 to TRBJ2-3, with a tentative D call TRBD1 (5 bases). V was trimmed by 5 bases and J by 2 bases, leaving 11 bases between them. The CDR3 contains 14 residues. Germline CDR1 is SGHTA and CDR2 is FQGNSA. CDR3 residues: CASSENRPTDTQYF. In DNA, the CDR3 is TGTGCCAGCAGCGAGAACAGGCCCACAGATACGCAGTATTTT. Filled out from reference TRBV7-2 and TRBJ2-3, the complete variable domain reads GAGVSQSPSNKVTEKGKDVELRCDPISGHTALYWYRQSLGQGLEFLIYFQGNSAPDKSGLPSDRFSAERTGGSVSTLTIQRTQQEDSAVYLCASSENRPTDTQYFGPGTRLTVL.

This clonotype was recorded a few times. The chain combines TRBV4-2 with TRBJ1-1; perhaps TRBD1 as D (6 bases). CDR3 length equals 13 residues. V lost 2 bases, J lost 7 bases, and 11 bases lay in between. The germline CDR1 and CDR2 sequences are LGHNA and YNFKEQ. This chain's CDR3 is CASSQNGGSEAFF. CDR3 DNA: TGTGCCAGCAGCCAAAACGGGGGCAGTGAAGCTTTCTTT.

J is TRBJ2-1 and V is TRBV29-1; TRBD1 agrees at 9 bases. In germline, CDR1 is SQVTM, CDR2 ANQGSEA. The CDR3 runs 14 residues. Germline trimming cut 7 bases from V and 0 bases from J; bases unmatched to any gene: 4. The CDR3 DNA is TGCAGCGCCCAGACAGGGGGCTCCTACAATGAGCAGTTCTTC. This codes for CSAQTGGSYNEQFF.

This clonotype has more than one count but fewer than ten. This chain uses TRBV6-1 with TRBJ1-1; D may be TRBD1 (5 bases). The CDR3 has 14 amino acids. Trimming removed 6 bases at V and 1 base at J, with 12 bases between. Germline-derived CDR1 and CDR2 are MNHNS and SASEGT. As DNA, the CDR3 is TGTGCCAGCAGGACCGGGACGCCGAACACTGAAGCTTTCTTT. Its translation: CASRTGTPNTEAFF.

In its sample, this clonotype was seen a few times. The V call is TRBV27, the J call TRBJ1-5, with D tentatively TRBD1 (5 bases). Trimming removed 6 bases from V and 1 base from J, with 13 bases in between. CDR1 and CDR2 from the germline V gene are MNHEY and SMNVEV (reference sequence). The CDR3 totals 15 residues. The CDR3, as DNA: TGTGCCAGCAGCGACCGGGGGATGAGCAATCAGCCCCAGCATTTT. It yields the protein CASSDRGMSNQPQHF.

The chain is built from TRBV4-1 and TRBJ1-4, with unresolved D. The V end lost 6 bases, the J end lost 3 bases, and 14 bases lay between the germline ends. The CDR3 runs 15 residues. Per germline, CDR1 MGHRA and CDR2 YSYEKL. The DNA of the CDR3 is TGCGCCAGCAGACCTATCGGGGTAGCTAATGAAAAACTGTTTTTT. It is translated as CASRPIGVANEKLFF.

The sample holds a few counts of this clonotype. The CDR3 DNA follows: TGTGCCAGCAGCCTCGGACTAGTCGACGAGCAGTACTTC. It encodes CASSLGLVDEQYF. The chain is built from TRBV7-2 and TRBJ2-7; 7 nucleotides match TRBD2. The ends lost 5 bases at V and 5 bases at J; junction bases unmatched: 6. The germline V gene has CDR1 SGHTA and CDR2 FQGNSA. The CDR3 has 13 amino acids.

In regard to this clonotype: Compared with germline, one end of the junction differs, possibly owing to a read error. This sequence joins TRBV30 and TRBJ1-2; D call uncertain. The CDR3 extends over 12 amino acids. The germline V gene encodes CDR1 GTSNPN and CDR2 SVGIG (reference sequence). The CDR3 DNA reads TGTGCCGGGAGTACGGGCCTCGGGGGCTACACCTTC. This encodes CAGSTGLGGYTF. The entire variable domain, with the rest obtained from reference TRBV30 and TRBJ1-2, is as follows: SQTIHQWPATLVQPVGSPLSLECTVEGTSNPNLYWYRQAAGRGLQLLFYSVGIGQISSEVPQNLSASRPQDRQFILSSKKLLLSDSGFYLCAGSTGLGGYTFGSGTRLTVV.

The chain employs TRBV12-3 or TRBV12-4 and TRBJ1-6; TRBD1 might be the D (5 bases). V lost 4 bases to trimming and J lost 4 bases, with 11 bases between them. This CDR3 has 15 residues. CDR3 nucleotides: TGTGCCAGCAGTTCCGACAGCGCTTATAATTCACCCCTCCACTTT. Its translation: CASSSDSAYNSPLHF.

This clonotype was counted ten times or more. This chain connects TRBV7-8 to TRBJ1-2; no firm D call. The CDR3 covers 15 residues. Germline-derived CDR1 and CDR2 are SGHVS and FQNEAQ. Trimming removed 5 bases at V and 4 bases at J, with 17 bases between. The CDR3 loop reads CASSPRTALGYGYTF. In DNA, the CDR3 is TGTGCCAGCAGCCCGAGGACGGCTCTCGGCTATGGCTACACCTTC.

The chain links TRBV27 to TRBJ1-2; a possible D gene is TRBD1 (6 bases). Per the germline V gene, CDR1 is MNHEY and CDR2 is SMNVEV (reference sequence). This CDR3 is built from 13 residues. Trimming took 5 bases from V and 8 from J, leaving 15 bases between them. In nucleotides, the CDR3 is TGTGCCAGCAGTCCCAAACAGGGCTGGGGCTACACCTTC. Its translation is CASSPKQGWGYTF.

The table lists this clonotype with many counts. Sequence at one end of the junction differs from germline and may be a read error. This chain links TRBV5-1 with TRBJ2-1, with D perhaps matching TRBD1 (5 bases). Germline V gene sequence: CDR1 SGHRS, CDR2 YFSETQ. The CDR3 has 13 residues. The CDR3 is CASSLGVYNEQFF. The CDR3 nucleotides read TGTGCCAGCAGCCTAGGGGTATACAATGAGCAGTTCTTC.

Details on this clonotype: A read error may produce the germline difference seen at one junction end. This chain links TRBV27 with TRBJ1-2, with 7 bases aligning to TRBD1. Germline V gene sequence: CDR1 MNHEY, CDR2 SMNVEV (reference sequence). CDR3 length: 14 residues. The CDR3 nucleotides read TGTGCCAGCAGTTCAGACAGGGCCCACTATGGCTACATCTTC. Its translation: CASSSDRAHYGYIF.

This rearrangement joins TRBV6-4 to TRBJ1-2; D is uncertain. From germline, CDR1 is MRHNA and CDR2 SNTAGT. This CDR3 region has 15 residues. Trimming shortened V by 3 bases and J by 2 bases, and 13 bases separated the two germline ends. The CDR3 DNA is TGTGCCAGCAGTGAAACTTGGACGGACAACTATGGCTACACCTTC. Translated, it gives CASSETWTDNYGYTF.

In its sample, this clonotype was seen a few times. The gene calls are TRBV5-1 and TRBJ1-2; weak D call: TRBD1 (5 bases). CDR3 size: 12 residues. V was trimmed by 4 bases and J by 8 bases, leaving 12 bases between them. The V gene's germline CDR1 is SGHRS and CDR2 YFSETQ. The CDR3 here is CASSDSSLGYTF. The CDR3 bases are TGCGCCAGCAGCGACAGCTCCCTCGGCTACACCTTC.